One sample yielded the 5 T cell receptor beta chains listed below, sequenced in a study of blood T cells in healthy people across ages. Alongside a J-beta primer mix, a sample-barcoded 5' primer served in a second PCR lasting roughly 6 to 11 cycles. TCRdb re-called the 5' RACE reads through MiXCR, storing one row per CDR3 protein. The data show over 1,500,000 distinct CDR3 sequences, about 50% seen once. Specimen: blood. These receptors were obtained from a woman aged 40 to 50 in good health.

The V and J genes are TRBV6-1 and TRBJ1-1, with 9 bases aligning to TRBD1. The J segment lost 1 base and the V segment lost 6 bases, leaving 15 bases of the junction unmatched. Germline V lookup: CDR1 MNHNS, CDR2 SASEGT. This CDR3 comprises 18 residues. CDR3 nucleotides: TGTGCCAGCAGGCTTGGCGCTGGGACAGGGACTCCGAACACTGAAGCTTTCTTT. Translating gives CASRLGAGTGTPNTEAFF.

The CDR3 sequence: CSVSMGASYEQYF. CDR3 DNA sequence: TGCAGTGTTTCGATGGGGGCTTCCTACGAGCAGTACTTC. The chain employs TRBV20-1 and TRBJ2-7; D perhaps matches TRBD1 (6 bases). CDR1 and CDR2 from the germline V gene are DFQATT and SNEGSKA (reference sequence). The V end lost 7 bases, the J end lost 1 base, and 14 bases lay between the germline ends. This CDR3 region has 13 residues.

Many counts were recorded for this clonotype. CDR3 loop: CASTSQETQYF. CDR3 DNA: TGTGCCAGCACCTCTCAAGAGACCCAGTACTTC. J is TRBJ2-5 and V is TRBV12-3 or TRBV12-4; no clear D. This CDR3 region has 11 residues. V was shortened by 7 bases and J by 2 bases, with 5 bases between the two germline ends.

With respect to this clonotype: A junction boundary mismatches the germline segment, possibly from a read error. The chain is built from TRBV19 and TRBJ2-3, with D possibly TRBD1 on 6 matching bases. Germline V CDR1 and CDR2: LNHDA, SQIVND (reference sequence). The CDR3 runs 14 residues. CDR3 in DNA: TGTGCCAGTAGAAACAGGGCCGACACAGAGACGCAGTATTTT. Its protein product is CASRNRADTETQYF.

This clonotype was counted a few times. This rearrangement joins TRBV3-1 to TRBJ2-2, with TRBD2 as a possible D gene (6 bases). V lost 3 bases, J lost 4 bases, and 6 bases lay in between. CDR3 length: 13 residues. From germline, CDR1 is LGHDT and CDR2 YNNKEL (reference sequence). Here the CDR3 DNA reads TGTGCCAGCAGCCACGGGAGCACCGGGGAGCTGTTTTTT. This codes for CASSHGSTGELFF. Combining the CDR3 with reference TRBV3-1 and TRBJ2-2 gives the whole variable domain DTAVSQTPKYLVTQMGNDKSIKCEQNLGHDTMYWYKQDSKKFLKIMFSYNNKELIINETVPNRFSPKSPDKAHLNLHINSLELGDSAVYFCASSHGSTGELFFGEGSRLTVL.